This is a list of T cell receptor beta chains from one sample in a study of T cell responses to AZD1222 COVID-19 vaccine. Libraries were prepared by immunoSEQ multiplex PCR; TCRdb keeps only in-frame clonotypes and omits some of them. The sample has 90,000 to 120,000 clones, just over 90% seen once. The sample consisted of peripheral blood, taken 28 days after the second AZD1222 dose. Receptor source: an adult who received the AZD1222 COVID-19 vaccine. CDR3s include the opening cysteine and the closing phenylalanine or tryptophan. The D gene is left open where the match is weak.

V gene	J gene	D gene	CDR3 protein
TRBV3-1/TRBV3-2	TRBJ1-6	NA	CASSHSSGTYNSPLHF
TRBV6-4	TRBJ1-1	TRBD1	CASSESQGADEAFF
TRBV5-1	TRBJ1-2	TRBD1	CASSPTGNYGYTF
TRBV27	TRBJ1-5	NA	CASSARQQGYSNQPQHF
TRBV27	TRBJ2-7	NA	CASSWASSYEQYF
TRBV4-3	TRBJ1-2	TRBD1	CASSQTDRDYGYTF
TRBV6-5	TRBJ1-5	NA	CASSGRENQPQHF
TRBV20-1	TRBJ2-3	TRBD1	CSASSVPGQGADTQYF
TRBV18	TRBJ2-7	TRBD1	CASSWDREGEQYF
TRBV10-3	TRBJ1-5	NA	CAIRQAENQPQHF
TRBV28	TRBJ1-5	NA	CASSFSPRQPQHF
TRBV29-1	TRBJ1-4	TRBD1	CSVEGLGQGEKLFF
TRBV7-9	TRBJ2-1	TRBD1	CASSWPRTGTYNEQFF
TRBV6-6	TRBJ2-2	NA	CASTPSSTGELFF
TRBV5-1	TRBJ1-1	NA	CASRPLFARKRAFF
TRBV11-2	TRBJ2-5	NA	CASSSRYQETQYF
TRBV27	TRBJ1-5	TRBD1	CASSQGQVKQPQHF
TRBV7-2	TRBJ2-5	NA	CASSPRISPGETQYF
TRBV29-1	TRBJ1-2	TRBD1	CSVVIDDRGPRDYYGYTF
TRBV6-6	TRBJ2-5	TRBD1	CASSRGTAQETQYF
TRBV4-1	TRBJ1-1	NA	CASSHEPGLRGSNTEAFF
TRBV6-2/TRBV6-3	TRBJ2-7	NA	CASSPQRVKVYEQYF
TRBV30	TRBJ1-3	NA	CAWSRGPSGNTIYF
TRBV6-5	TRBJ1-2	NA	CASRDNYGYTF
TRBV5-6	TRBJ2-3	NA	CASSLAGGSDTQYF
TRBV11-3	TRBJ2-2	TRBD1	CASSSRDRVETGELFF
TRBV9	TRBJ2-6	NA	CASSVGIRGANVLTF
TRBV7-9	TRBJ1-1	NA	CASSFGPGEAFF
TRBV5-1	TRBJ1-1	NA	CASTRVGDTEAFF
TRBV18	TRBJ1-2	NA	CASSPPKGGYTF
TRBV10-3	TRBJ2-3	TRBD2	CAITRAGGPVDTQYF
TRBV6-2/TRBV6-3	TRBJ2-7	NA	CASSYSTSEQYF
TRBV4-3	TRBJ1-3	NA	CASSQVGAGNTIYF
TRBV5-6	TRBJ2-1	TRBD2	CASSLGLAGVSNEQFF
TRBV30	TRBJ1-6	NA	CACTPEYNSPLHF
TRBV7-2	TRBJ2-5	TRBD2	CASSLVTGGTQETQYF
TRBV5-4	TRBJ2-5	TRBD2	CASSFGTSGQETQYF
TRBV24-1	TRBJ1-5	TRBD1	CATSDPGQGTQPQHF
TRBV5-1	TRBJ2-2	NA	CASSWGGKNTGELFF
TRBV11-2	TRBJ1-5	NA	CASSLEGIQPQHF
TRBV25-1	TRBJ2-2	NA	CASSDDRIGGELFF